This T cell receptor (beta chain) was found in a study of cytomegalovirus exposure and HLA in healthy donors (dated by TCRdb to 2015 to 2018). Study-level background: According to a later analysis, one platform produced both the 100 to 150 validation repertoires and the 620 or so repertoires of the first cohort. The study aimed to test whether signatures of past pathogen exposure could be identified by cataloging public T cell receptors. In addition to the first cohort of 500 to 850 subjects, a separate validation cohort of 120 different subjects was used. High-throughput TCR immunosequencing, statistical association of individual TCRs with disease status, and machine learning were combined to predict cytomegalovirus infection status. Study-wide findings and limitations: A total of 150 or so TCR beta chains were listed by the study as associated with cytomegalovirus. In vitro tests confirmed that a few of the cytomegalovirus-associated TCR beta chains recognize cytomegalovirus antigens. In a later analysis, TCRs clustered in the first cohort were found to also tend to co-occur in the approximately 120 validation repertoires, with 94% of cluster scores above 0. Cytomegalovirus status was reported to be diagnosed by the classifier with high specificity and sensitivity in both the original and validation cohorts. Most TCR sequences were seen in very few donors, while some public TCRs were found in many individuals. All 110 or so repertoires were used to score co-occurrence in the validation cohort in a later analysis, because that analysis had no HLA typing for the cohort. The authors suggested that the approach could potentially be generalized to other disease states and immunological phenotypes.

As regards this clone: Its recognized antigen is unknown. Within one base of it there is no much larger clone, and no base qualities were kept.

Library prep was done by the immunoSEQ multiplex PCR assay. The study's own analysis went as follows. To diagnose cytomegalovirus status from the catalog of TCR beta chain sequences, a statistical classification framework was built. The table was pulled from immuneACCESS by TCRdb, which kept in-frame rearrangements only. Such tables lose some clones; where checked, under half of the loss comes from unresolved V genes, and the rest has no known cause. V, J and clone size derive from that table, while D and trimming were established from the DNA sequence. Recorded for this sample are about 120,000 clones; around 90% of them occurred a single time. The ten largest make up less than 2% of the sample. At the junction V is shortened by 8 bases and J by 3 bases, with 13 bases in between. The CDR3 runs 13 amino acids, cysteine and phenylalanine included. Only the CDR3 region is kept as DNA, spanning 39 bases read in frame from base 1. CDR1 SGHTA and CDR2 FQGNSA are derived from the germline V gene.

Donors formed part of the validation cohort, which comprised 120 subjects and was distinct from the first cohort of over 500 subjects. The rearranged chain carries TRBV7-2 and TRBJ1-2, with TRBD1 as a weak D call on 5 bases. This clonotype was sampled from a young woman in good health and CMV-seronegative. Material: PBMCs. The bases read TGTGCCAGCCTCTGGGGGGAGGACTATGGCTACACCTTC. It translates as CASLWGEDYGYTF. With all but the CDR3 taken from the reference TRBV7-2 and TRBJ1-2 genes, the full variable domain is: GAGVSQSPSNKVTEKGKDVELRCDPISGHTALYWYRQSLGQGLEFLIYFQGNSAPDKSGLPSDRFSAERTGGSVSTLTIQRTQQEDSAVYLCASLWGEDYGYTFGSGTRLTVV.